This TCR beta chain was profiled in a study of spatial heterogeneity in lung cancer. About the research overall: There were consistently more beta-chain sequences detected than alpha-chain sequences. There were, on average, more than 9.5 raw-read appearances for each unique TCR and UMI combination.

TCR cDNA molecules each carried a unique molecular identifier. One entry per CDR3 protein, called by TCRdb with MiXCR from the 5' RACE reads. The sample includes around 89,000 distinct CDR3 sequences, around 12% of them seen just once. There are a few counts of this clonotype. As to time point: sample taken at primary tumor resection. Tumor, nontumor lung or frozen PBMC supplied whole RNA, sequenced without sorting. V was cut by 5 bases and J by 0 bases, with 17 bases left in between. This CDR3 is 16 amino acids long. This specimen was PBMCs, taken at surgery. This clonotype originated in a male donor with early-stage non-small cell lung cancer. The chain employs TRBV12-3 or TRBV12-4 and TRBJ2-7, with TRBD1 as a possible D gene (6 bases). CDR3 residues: CASSDPRDTISYEQYF. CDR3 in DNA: TGTGCCAGCAGTGATCCCCGGGACACTATCTCCTACGAGCAGTACTTC.